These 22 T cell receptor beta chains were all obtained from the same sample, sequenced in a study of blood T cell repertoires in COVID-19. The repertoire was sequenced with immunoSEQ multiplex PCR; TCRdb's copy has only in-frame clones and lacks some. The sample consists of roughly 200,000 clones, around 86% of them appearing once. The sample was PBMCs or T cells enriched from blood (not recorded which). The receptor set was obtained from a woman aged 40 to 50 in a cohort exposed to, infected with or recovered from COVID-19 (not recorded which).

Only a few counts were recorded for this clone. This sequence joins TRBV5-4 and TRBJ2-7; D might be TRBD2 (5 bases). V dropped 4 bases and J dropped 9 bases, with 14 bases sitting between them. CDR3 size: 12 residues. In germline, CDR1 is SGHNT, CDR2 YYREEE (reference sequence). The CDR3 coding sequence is TGTGCCAGCAGCCCGGACTGGTCGACGCAGTACTTC. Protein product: CASSPDWSTQYF.

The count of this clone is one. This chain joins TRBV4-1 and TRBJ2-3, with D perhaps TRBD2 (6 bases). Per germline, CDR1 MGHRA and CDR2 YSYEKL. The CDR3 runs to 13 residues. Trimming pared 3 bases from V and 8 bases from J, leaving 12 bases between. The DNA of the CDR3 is TGCGCCAGCAGCCAGGCTGGAGGGACTACGCAGTATTTT. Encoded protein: CASSQAGGTTQYF.

CDR3 loop: CASSYLRERNTEAFF. The CDR3 nucleotides are TGTGCCAGCAGTTACCTTAGGGAGAGGAACACTGAAGCTTTCTTT. The chain carries TRBV6-5 and TRBJ1-1; D unresolved. Trimming left V 2 bases short and J 1 base short, with 11 bases between. Germline-derived CDR1 and CDR2 are MNHEY and SVGAGI. The CDR3 sequence is 15 residues long.

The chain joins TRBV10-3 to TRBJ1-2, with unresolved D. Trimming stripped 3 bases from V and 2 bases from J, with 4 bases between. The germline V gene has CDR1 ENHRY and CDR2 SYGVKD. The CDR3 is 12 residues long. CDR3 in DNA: TGTGCCATCAGTGACAGAAACTATGGCTACACCTTC. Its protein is CAISDRNYGYTF.

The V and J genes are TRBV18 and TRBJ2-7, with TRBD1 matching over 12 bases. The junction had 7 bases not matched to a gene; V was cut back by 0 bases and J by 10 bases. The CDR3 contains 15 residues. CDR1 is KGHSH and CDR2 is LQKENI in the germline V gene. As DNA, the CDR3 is TGTGCCAGCTCACCACCGGTAGGGACAGGGGGCCCCCAGTACTTC. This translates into CASSPPVGTGGPQYF.

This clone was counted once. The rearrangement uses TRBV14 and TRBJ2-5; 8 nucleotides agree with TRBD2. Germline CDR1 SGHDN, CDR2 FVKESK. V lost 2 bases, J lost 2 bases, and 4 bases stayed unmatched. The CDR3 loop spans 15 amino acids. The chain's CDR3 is CASSQSSGLQETQYF. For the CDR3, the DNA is TGTGCCAGCAGCCAATCTAGCGGGTTGCAAGAGACCCAGTACTTC.

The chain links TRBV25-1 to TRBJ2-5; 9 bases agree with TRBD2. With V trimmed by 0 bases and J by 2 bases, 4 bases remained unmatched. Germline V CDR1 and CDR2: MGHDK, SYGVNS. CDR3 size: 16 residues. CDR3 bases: TGTGCCAGCAGTGAATATCGAGCGGGAGGACAAGAGACCCAGTACTTC. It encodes CASSEYRAGGQETQYF.

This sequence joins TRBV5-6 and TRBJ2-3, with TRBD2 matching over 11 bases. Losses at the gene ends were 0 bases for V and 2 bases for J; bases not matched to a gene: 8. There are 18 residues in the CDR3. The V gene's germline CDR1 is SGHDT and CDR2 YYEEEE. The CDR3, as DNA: TGTGCCAGCAGCTTGGGACTAGCGGGGAACCAATACACAGATACGCAGTATTTT. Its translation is CASSLGLAGNQYTDTQYF.

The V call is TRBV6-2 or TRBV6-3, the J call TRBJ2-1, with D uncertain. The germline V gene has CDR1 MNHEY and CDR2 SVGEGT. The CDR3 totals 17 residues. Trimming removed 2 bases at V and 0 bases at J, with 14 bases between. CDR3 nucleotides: TGTGCCAGCAGTTACGTGGGCCGGCTGAGCTCCTACAATGAGCAGTTCTTC. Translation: CASSYVGRLSSYNEQFF.

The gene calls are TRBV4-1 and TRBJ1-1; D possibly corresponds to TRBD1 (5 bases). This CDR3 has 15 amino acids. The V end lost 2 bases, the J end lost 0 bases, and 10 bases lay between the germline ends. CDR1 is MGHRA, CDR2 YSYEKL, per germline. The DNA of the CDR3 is TGCGCCAGCAGCCAATCCAGGGCCCTGAACACTGAAGCTTTCTTT. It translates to CASSQSRALNTEAFF.

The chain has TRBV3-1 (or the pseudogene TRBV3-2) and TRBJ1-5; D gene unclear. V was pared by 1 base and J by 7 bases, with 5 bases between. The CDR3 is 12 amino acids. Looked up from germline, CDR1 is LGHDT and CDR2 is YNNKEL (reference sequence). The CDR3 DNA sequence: TGTGCCAGCAGCCAAGGAGGCCAGCCCCAGCATTTT. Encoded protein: CASSQGGQPQHF.

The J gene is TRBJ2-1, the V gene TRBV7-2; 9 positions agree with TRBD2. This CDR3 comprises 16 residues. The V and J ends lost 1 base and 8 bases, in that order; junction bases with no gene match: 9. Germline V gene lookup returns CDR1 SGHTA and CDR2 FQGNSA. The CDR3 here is CASSLGAGGQIDEQFF. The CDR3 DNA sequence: TGTGCCAGCAGCTTAGGGGCGGGAGGGCAGATCGATGAGCAGTTCTTC. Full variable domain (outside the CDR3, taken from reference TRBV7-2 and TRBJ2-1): GAGVSQSPSNKVTEKGKDVELRCDPISGHTALYWYRQSLGQGLEFLIYFQGNSAPDKSGLPSDRFSAERTGGSVSTLTIQRTQQEDSAVYLCASSLGAGGQIDEQFFGPGTRLTVL.

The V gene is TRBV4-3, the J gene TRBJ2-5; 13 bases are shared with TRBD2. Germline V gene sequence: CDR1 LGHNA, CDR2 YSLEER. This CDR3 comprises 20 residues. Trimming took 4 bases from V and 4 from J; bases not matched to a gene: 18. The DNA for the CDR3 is TGCGCCAGCAGCCCCCTCCCCGGGACTAGCGGGGAACTCCAGAGAGAGACCCAGTACTTC. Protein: CASSPLPGTSGELQRETQYF.

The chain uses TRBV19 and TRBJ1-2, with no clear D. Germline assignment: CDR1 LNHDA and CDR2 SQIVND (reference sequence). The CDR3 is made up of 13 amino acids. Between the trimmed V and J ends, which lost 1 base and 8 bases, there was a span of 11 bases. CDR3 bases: TGTGCCAGTAGTATAGTGGAGGGATACGGCTACACCTTC. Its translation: CASSIVEGYGYTF.

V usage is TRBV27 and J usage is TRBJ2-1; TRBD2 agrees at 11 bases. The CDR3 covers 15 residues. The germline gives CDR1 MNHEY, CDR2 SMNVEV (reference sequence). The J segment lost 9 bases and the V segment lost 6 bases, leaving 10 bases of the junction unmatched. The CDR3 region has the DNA TGTGCCAGCAGAAATCTAGCGGGAGGTTGGATTGAGCAGTTCTTC. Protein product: CASRNLAGGWIEQFF.

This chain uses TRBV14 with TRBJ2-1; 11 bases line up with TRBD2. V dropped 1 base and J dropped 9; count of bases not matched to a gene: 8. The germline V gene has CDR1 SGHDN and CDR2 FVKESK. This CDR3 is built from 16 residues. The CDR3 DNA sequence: TGTGCCAGCAGCCAAGGGGGTAGCGGGAGGGCCAGTGAGCAGTTCTTC. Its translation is CASSQGGSGRASEQFF.

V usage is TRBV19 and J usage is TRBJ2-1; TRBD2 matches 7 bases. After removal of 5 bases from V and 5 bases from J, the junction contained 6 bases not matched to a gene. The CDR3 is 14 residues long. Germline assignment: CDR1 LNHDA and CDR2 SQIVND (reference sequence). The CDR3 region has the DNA TGTGCCAGTAGTTGGGCTAGCGGCGACAATGAGCAGTTCTTC. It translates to CASSWASGDNEQFF.

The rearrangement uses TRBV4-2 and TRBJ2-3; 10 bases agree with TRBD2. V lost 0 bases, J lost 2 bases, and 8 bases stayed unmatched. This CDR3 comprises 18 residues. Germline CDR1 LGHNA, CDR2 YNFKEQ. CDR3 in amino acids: CASSQDLLTSGVTDTQYF. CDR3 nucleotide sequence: TGTGCCAGCAGCCAAGATCTTCTCACTAGCGGGGTCACAGATACGCAGTATTTT.

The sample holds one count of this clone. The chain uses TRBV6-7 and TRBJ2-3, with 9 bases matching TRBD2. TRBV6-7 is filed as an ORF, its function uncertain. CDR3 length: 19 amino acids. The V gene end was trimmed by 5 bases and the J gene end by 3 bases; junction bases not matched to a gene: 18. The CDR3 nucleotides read TGTGCCAGCAGTCCCCCGATAGCGGGAGAACCCCCCTTAACAGATACGCAGTATTTT. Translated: CASSPPIAGEPPLTDTQYF.

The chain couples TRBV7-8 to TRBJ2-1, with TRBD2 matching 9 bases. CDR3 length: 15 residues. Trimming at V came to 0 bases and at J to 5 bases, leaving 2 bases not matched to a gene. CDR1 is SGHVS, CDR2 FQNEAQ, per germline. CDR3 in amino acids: CASSLATSGNNEQFF. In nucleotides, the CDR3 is TGTGCCAGCAGCTTAGCGACTAGCGGAAACAATGAGCAGTTCTTC. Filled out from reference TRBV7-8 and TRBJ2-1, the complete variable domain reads GAGVSQSPRYKVAKRGQDVALRCDPISGHVSLFWYQQALGQGPEFLTYFQNEAQLDKSGLPSDRFFAERPEGSVSTLKIQRTQQEDSAVYLCASSLATSGNNEQFFGPGTRLTVL.

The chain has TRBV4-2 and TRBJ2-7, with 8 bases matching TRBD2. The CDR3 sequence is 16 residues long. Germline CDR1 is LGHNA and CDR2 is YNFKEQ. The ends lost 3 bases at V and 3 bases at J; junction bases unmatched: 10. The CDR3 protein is CASSHQTSGRIYEQYF. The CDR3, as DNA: TGTGCCAGCAGCCACCAAACTAGCGGACGGATCTACGAGCAGTACTTC.

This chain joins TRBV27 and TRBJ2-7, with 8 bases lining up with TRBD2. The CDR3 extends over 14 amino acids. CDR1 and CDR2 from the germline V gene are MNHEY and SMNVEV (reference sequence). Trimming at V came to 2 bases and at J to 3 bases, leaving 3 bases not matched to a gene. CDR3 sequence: CASSLRLAGYEQYF. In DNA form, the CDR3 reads TGTGCCAGCAGTTTAAGGCTAGCGGGCTACGAGCAGTACTTC.